Presented here are 17 T cell receptor beta chains from one specimen sequenced in a study of T-cell reconstitution after alpha-beta-depleted transplantation in children. Construction of the TCRbeta library involved unique molecular identifiers. TCRdb re-analysed the PCR reads in MiXCR, keeping a single row per CDR3 protein. The data hold some 400,000 distinct CDR3 sequences, with roughly 22% observed a single time. The input for sequencing was PBMCs from the stem cell graft donor, taken from the stem cell graft. These TCRs come from a human donor who donated a stem cell graft to a child with acute myeloid leukemia.

This clonotype has a handful of counts. The chain joins TRBV12-3 or TRBV12-4 to TRBJ1-3; D may be TRBD1 (5 bases). Trimming removed 1 base at V and 4 bases at J, with 8 bases between. The CDR3 contains 14 residues. The CDR3 coding sequence is TGTGCCAGCAGTTTAGTTGGGGACGGAAACACCATATATTTT. Its translation is CASSLVGDGNTIYF.

This clonotype was seen a handful of times. The gene calls are TRBV5-1 and TRBJ1-1, with no clear D. This CDR3 is built from 15 residues. V was pared by 0 bases and J by 1 base, with 10 bases between. Germline CDR1 SGHRS, CDR2 YFSETQ. CDR3 sequence reads: CASSLVGSGNTEAFF. The CDR3 coding sequence is TGCGCCAGCAGCTTGGTGGGATCGGGGAACACTGAAGCTTTCTTT.

The chain couples TRBV11-2 to TRBJ2-3; TRBD1 might be the D (6 bases). Germline-derived CDR1 and CDR2 are SGHAT and FQNNGV. The CDR3 runs 18 residues. The germline V and J ends were trimmed by 6 bases and 0 bases, with 22 bases remaining between them. In DNA, the CDR3 is TGTGCCAGCAGTACCGGGGACAAGGTAGCCACTAGCACAGATACGCAGTATTTT. Translation: CASSTGDKVATSTDTQYF.

This clonotype came up many times. The rearrangement uses TRBV20-1 and TRBJ2-7; tentatively, D is TRBD2 (6 bases). Trimming removed 5 bases from V and 0 bases from J, with 14 bases in between. CDR1 is DFQATT, CDR2 SNEGSKA, per germline (reference sequence). CDR3 length: 14 amino acids. The CDR3 loop is CSAVDLAYSYEQYF. The CDR3 nucleotides are TGCAGTGCTGTCGATCTAGCGTACTCCTACGAGCAGTACTTC.

This clonotype was observed a few times. This chain connects TRBV6-1 to TRBJ1-6; D not certain. The germline V gene has CDR1 MNHNS and CDR2 SASEGT. This CDR3 spans 13 amino acids. Deletions cut 6 bases from V and 10 bases from J, with 13 bases between. As DNA, the CDR3 is TGTGCCAGCAGCCCCCTCACGTGGTCACCCCTCCACTTT. Translated, it gives CASSPLTWSPLHF.

The table lists this clonotype with a few counts. The chain carries TRBV2 and TRBJ2-3, with 9 bases identical to TRBD2. V was pared by 4 bases and J by 4 bases, with 6 bases of the junction left unmatched. The V gene's germline CDR1 is SNHLY and CDR2 FYNNEI. CDR3 size: 15 residues. CDR3 sequence: CASSGLAGVSDTQYF. The CDR3 DNA sequence: TGTGCCAGCAGTGGATTAGCGGGAGTCTCAGATACGCAGTATTTT.

This clonotype has just a few counts. V usage is TRBV7-2 and J usage is TRBJ2-7; 12 bases match TRBD2. The CDR3 sequence is 15 residues long. CDR1 is SGHTA and CDR2 is FQGNSA in the germline V gene. The ends lost 5 bases at V and 2 bases at J; junction bases unmatched: 4. CDR3 DNA sequence: TGTGCCAGCAGCCAACGGACTAGCGGGGCCTACGAGCAGTACTTC. Protein: CASSQRTSGAYEQYF. The full variable domain, its missing parts supplied by reference TRBV7-2 and TRBJ2-7, is GAGVSQSPSNKVTEKGKDVELRCDPISGHTALYWYRQSLGQGLEFLIYFQGNSAPDKSGLPSDRFSAERTGGSVSTLTIQRTQQEDSAVYLCASSQRTSGAYEQYFGPGTRLTVT.

This clonotype was counted at least ten times. This chain joins TRBV20-1 and TRBJ2-3, with TRBD1 as a possible D gene (6 bases). Looked up from germline, CDR1 is DFQATT and CDR2 is SNEGSKA (reference sequence). V lost 7 bases to trimming and J lost 0 bases, with 11 bases between them. This CDR3 region has 13 residues. In DNA form, the CDR3 reads TGCAGTGGCCGAACAGGGAGCACAGATACGCAGTATTTT. Protein sequence: CSGRTGSTDTQYF.

The sample holds many counts of this clonotype. The V gene is TRBV7-2, the J gene TRBJ1-2, with 8 bases identical to TRBD1. The V and J ends lost 0 bases and 4 bases, in that order; junction bases with no gene match: 7. The length of the CDR3 is 16 residues. Germline V gene sequence: CDR1 SGHTA, CDR2 FQGNSA. The DNA for the CDR3 is TGTGCCAGCAGCTTAGCGCAGGGGGCCGGCTCCTATGGCTACACCTTC. It translates to CASSLAQGAGSYGYTF.

The chain has TRBV3-1 and TRBJ1-2; D is perhaps TRBD1 (6 bases). The CDR3 contains 13 residues. The V gene lost 3 bases and the J gene lost 5 bases, with 10 bases spanning the gap. Germline V lookup: CDR1 LGHDT, CDR2 YNNKEL (reference sequence). The CDR3 reads CASSQGHSYGYTF. For the CDR3, the DNA is TGTGCCAGCAGCCAGGGACACTCGTATGGCTACACCTTC.

The chain joins TRBV9 to TRBJ2-6; the D is unclear. Germline-derived CDR1 and CDR2 are SGDLS and YYNGEE. V lost 0 bases to trimming and J lost 0 bases, with 13 bases between them. The CDR3 length is 18 residues. DNA for the CDR3: TGTGCCAGCAGCGTAGGAGCAGGCTTAATCTCTGGGGCCAACGTCCTGACTTTC. Translating gives CASSVGAGLISGANVLTF.

This clonotype occurred many times. The CDR3 nucleotides are TGCAGTGCTATATCCCCGAGCGTGGATACGCAGTATTTT. Its translation is CSAISPSVDTQYF. V is TRBV20-1 and J is TRBJ2-3; D remains ambiguous. This CDR3 is built from 13 residues. The germline V gene has CDR1 DFQATT and CDR2 SNEGSKA (reference sequence). Trimming cost V 4 bases and J 6 bases, with 14 bases left between them.

The chain combines TRBV4-1 with TRBJ1-6; unclear D gene. The germline V gene encodes CDR1 MGHRA and CDR2 YSYEKL. This CDR3 contains 14 residues. The V and J ends lost 2 bases and 7 bases respectively, with 9 bases between them. Written as DNA, the CDR3 is TGCGCCAGCAGCCAACCGGGTCAAAATTCACCCCTCCACTTT. Protein product: CASSQPGQNSPLHF.

The chain recombines TRBV12-3 or TRBV12-4 with TRBJ2-1; D ambiguous. The ends were cut back, 10 bases at V and 5 bases at J, with 18 bases in the middle. The CDR3 totals 14 residues. CDR3 in amino acids: CATRNHQTNNEQFF. The CDR3 DNA reads as TGTGCCACCCGGAACCATCAAACAAACAATGAGCAGTTCTTC.

Ten or more counts support this clonotype. This chain joins TRBV6-1 and TRBJ1-4, with a weak D call TRBD1 (5 bases). Germline V lookup: CDR1 MNHNS, CDR2 SASEGT. The CDR3 spans 13 residues. Trimming cost V 11 bases and J 4 bases, with 14 bases left between them. CDR3 amino acids: CAVGDRNNEKLFF. The CDR3 bases are TGTGCCGTCGGGGACCGCAATAATGAAAAACTGTTTTTT.

The chain carries TRBV20-1 and TRBJ2-3, with D uncertain. The CDR3 extends over 12 amino acids. V dropped 3 bases and J dropped 2 bases, with 6 bases sitting between them. Germline V CDR1 and CDR2: DFQATT, SNEGSKA (reference sequence). The CDR3 nucleotides read TGCAGTGCTAGTAGGGTCACAGATACGCAGTATTTT. It translates to CSASRVTDTQYF.

This clonotype was counted only a few times. J is TRBJ2-1 and V is TRBV20-1; TRBD2 matches at 13 bases. Germline lookup yields CDR1 DFQATT and CDR2 SNEGSKA (reference sequence). The CDR3 runs 14 residues. Losses at the gene ends were 3 bases for V and 9 bases for J; bases not matched to a gene: 5. CDR3 amino acids: CSASPGLAGAEQFF. CDR3 DNA sequence: TGCAGTGCTAGTCCCGGACTAGCGGGAGCTGAGCAGTTCTTC.